This TCR beta chain appears in the sequencing data of a study of T cells expressing NK-cell markers. TCRdb re-analyzed the 5' RACE reads; it lists each CDR3 protein once, without DNA. This repertoire comprises about 160,000 distinct CDR3 sequences; its ten largest clones make up about a fifth. The receptor was derived from a woman between 18 and 70 years old in good health. The material sequenced was blood T cells: a sorted CD56 or NKG2C T cell subset, CD4+ or CD8+ T cells, or bulk PBMC T cells (not recorded which).

The CDR3 sequence is CASSQTSGSLYEQYF. The genes are TRBV7-6 and TRBJ2-7; TCRdb proposes TRBD2, but this gene call is untestable without DNA. Germline V CDR1 and CDR2: SGHVS, FNYEAQ. CDR3 length equals 15 residues.